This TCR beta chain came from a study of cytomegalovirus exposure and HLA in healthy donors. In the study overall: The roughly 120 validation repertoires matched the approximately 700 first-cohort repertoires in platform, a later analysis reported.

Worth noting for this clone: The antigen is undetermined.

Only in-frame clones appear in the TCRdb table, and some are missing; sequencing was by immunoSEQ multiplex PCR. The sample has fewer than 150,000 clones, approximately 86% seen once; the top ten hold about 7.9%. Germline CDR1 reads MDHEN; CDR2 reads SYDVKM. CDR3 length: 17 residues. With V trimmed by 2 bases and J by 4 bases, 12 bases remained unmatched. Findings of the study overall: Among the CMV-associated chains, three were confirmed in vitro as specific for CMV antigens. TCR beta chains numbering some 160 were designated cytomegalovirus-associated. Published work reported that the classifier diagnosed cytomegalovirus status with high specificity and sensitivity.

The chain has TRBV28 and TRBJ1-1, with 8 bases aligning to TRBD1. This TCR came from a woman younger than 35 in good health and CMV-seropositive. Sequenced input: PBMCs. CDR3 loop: CASSLLGTGFRITEAFF. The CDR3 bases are TGTGCCAGCAGTTTACTCGGGACAGGATTTCGGATCACTGAAGCTTTCTTT.